The source of this T cell receptor (beta chain) is a study of T cells in localized non-small cell lung cancer. Whole-study findings and limits: Greater blood T cell density accompanied longer overall survival. The greatest T cell clonality was found in uninvolved adjacent lung (higher than in tumor). Because researchers sequenced only one region of the tumor, heterogeneity is still possible.

TCRdb keeps only in-frame clones here, not all; method: immunoSEQ multiplex PCR. The repertoire holds under 65,000 clones, with about 83% as singletons. Losses at the gene ends were 4 bases for V and 5 bases for J; bases not matched to a gene: 7. The CDR3 runs to 14 residues. Germline V gives CDR1 MNHEY, CDR2 SVGAGI. Notes on this clone: Its antigen remains unknown.

The J gene is TRBJ1-2, the V gene TRBV6-5; 7 nucleotides match TRBD1. This TCR derives from a female donor over 55 with stage II squamous cell lung carcinoma. The sample was peripheral blood, taken before any cancer treatment. CDR3 region: CASSSDRAQYGYTF. The CDR3 nucleotides read TGTGCCAGCAGTTCCGACAGGGCTCAGTATGGCTACACCTTC.